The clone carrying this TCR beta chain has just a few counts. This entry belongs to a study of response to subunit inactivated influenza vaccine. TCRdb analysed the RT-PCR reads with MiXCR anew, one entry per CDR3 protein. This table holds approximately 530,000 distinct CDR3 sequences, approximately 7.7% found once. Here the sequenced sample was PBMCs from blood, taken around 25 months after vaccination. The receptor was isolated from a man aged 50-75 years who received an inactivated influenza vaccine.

The CDR3 sequence is CSSDPGLETQYF. The CDR3 DNA reads TGCAGTTCAGACCCGGGACTAGAGACCCAGTACTTC. This chain links TRBV20-1 with TRBJ2-5; a weak D match, TRBD2 (6 bases). Germline V gene lookup returns CDR1 DFQATT and CDR2 SNEGSKA (reference sequence). This CDR3 contains 12 residues. V shed 8 bases and J shed 4 bases, with 14 bases lying between them.